This TCR beta chain was retrieved from a study of blood T cell repertoires in COVID-19. Study as a whole: There were acute and convalescent COVID-19 samples, and they came from the United States, Italy and Spain. Sample material is recorded as cDNA or gDNA derived from T cells, B-cell-depleted T cells, or PBMCs.

Data came from immunoSEQ multiplex PCR; TCRdb stores just in-frame clones and leaves some out. The data contain about 250,000 clones, around 82% of them singletons. Trimming cost V 8 bases and J 4 bases; bases outside gene matches: 12. The CDR3 has 16 amino acids. CDR1 is LNHDA and CDR2 is SQIVND in the germline V gene (reference sequence). This clone showed up just a few times. The V call is TRBV19, the J call TRBJ1-4, with TRBD1 matching 8 bases. The TCR was taken from a woman between 65 and 79 years old with acute or convalescent COVID-19. Sequenced input: peripheral blood. CDR3 sequence: CASRNRGQAHNEKLFF. Here the CDR3 DNA reads TGTGCCAGTCGGAACCGGGGACAGGCCCATAATGAAAAACTGTTTTTT.